What follows describes a single T cell receptor (beta chain). Its antigen specificity is not known. No clone much larger than this one lies a single base away; base qualities are absent. Enrolling through a virtual design, the prospective study's participants ranged in age from roughly 18 to 89 years and lived across 24 United States geographic areas. In the prospective study, participants were assigned to cohorts based on the clinical history participants reported in a screening survey and a study questionnaire. Recovered participants in ImmuneRACE Cohort 3 were defined as having two consecutive negative NP/OP PCR tests, clearance from a healthcare professional, or resolution of symptoms. In the prospective study, whole blood, serum and a nasopharyngeal or oropharyngeal swab were collected from each participant by mobile phlebotomists. Additional blood draws and questionnaires over a 2-month period could optionally be provided by prospective study participants. Blood samples from the prospective study were shipped frozen or at room temperature prior to DNA extraction.

These data belong to a study of blood T cell repertoires in COVID-19 (dated by TCRdb to between 2020 and 2021). A note on the overall study: The collaborator samples originated in the United States, Italy and Spain and spanned the acute and convalescent phases of COVID-19. The prospective study material was composed of cDNA or gDNA derived from T cells, B-cell-depleted T cells, or PBMCs. The dataset comprised deeply sampled blood TCRbeta repertoires from subjects exposed to, actively infected with, or recovered from COVID-19. A freely available public database, intended as a resource for researchers studying the immune response to SARS-CoV-2, is where the repertoires were released. The samples were drawn from the first 160 participants of the ongoing ImmuneRACE study and from 950 to 1,500 subjects provided by 6 global collaborators. A de-identified subject ID, COVID-19 status, age in years and sex were almost always included in the sample metadata. Where HLA class I and class II types were available, the types were taken from metadata supplied by the sample provider, not from assay-based typing.

General conclusions and limits of the study: The quantity of clinical and demographic metadata differed by source and by participant and was supplied without curation.

TCRbeta CDR3 regions were amplified from genomic DNA using the immunoSEQ Assay, a bias-controlled multiplex PCR. Concerning the study's data processing: The number of nucleated cells in each sample was estimated from the amplification of reference gene primers within the assay. Sequence reads were collapsed and filtered to measure the absolute abundance of every unique TCRbeta CDR3 rearrangement. For each sample, productive Simpson clonality was calculated as the square root of Simpson's diversity index across productive rearrangements. Imported from immuneACCESS, the table was reduced by TCRdb to in-frame sequences with V and J called. These copies leave out some clones; in studies compared against another copy, an unresolved V gene accounts for under half, and the cause of the remainder is not known. V and J calls and clone size are given by that table; D and trimming were obtained from the DNA. The table for this sample lists a few hundred thousand clones; 80% to 90% of them were counted only once. The ten largest make up approximately 1.9% of the sample.

The germline V gene provides CDR1 SNHLY and CDR2 FYNNEI. From the cysteine through the phenylalanine, the CDR3 covers 14 amino acids. Only the CDR3 DNA is retained, 42 bases long and in frame from the first base. V is pared back by 5 bases and J by 2 bases, with 12 bases lying between the germline termini. The sample was PBMCs or T cells enriched from blood (not recorded which). The chain is encoded by TRBV2 joined to TRBJ1-2; 6 matching bases give a weak D call of TRBD1. This TCR came from a woman aged 45-59 years who had recovered from COVID-19. The DNA sequence follows: TGTGCCAGCAGTACAGGGTGGGAGAACTATGGCTACACCTTC. This codes for CASSTGWENYGYTF.